This T cell receptor (beta chain) was recovered during a study of technical replicates of blood from a few donors. This table comes from immunoSEQ multiplex PCR, and its TCRdb copy is limited to in-frame clones, with some not included. The sample holds some 71,000 clones, approximately 97% seen once. The germline V gene has CDR1 SGHDT and CDR2 YYEEEE. With V trimmed by 4 bases and J by 4 bases, 6 bases remained unmatched. The CDR3 covers 15 residues. Sequences were obtained from T cells isolated from PBMCs. This sequence was found in a human donor in good health. The rearrangement uses TRBV5-6 and TRBJ1-4; 8 bases align to TRBD1. CDR3 sequence (DNA): TGTGCCAGCAGCGGTAGGACAGGGCTTAATGAAAAACTGTTTTTT. Residues: CASSGRTGLNEKLFF.